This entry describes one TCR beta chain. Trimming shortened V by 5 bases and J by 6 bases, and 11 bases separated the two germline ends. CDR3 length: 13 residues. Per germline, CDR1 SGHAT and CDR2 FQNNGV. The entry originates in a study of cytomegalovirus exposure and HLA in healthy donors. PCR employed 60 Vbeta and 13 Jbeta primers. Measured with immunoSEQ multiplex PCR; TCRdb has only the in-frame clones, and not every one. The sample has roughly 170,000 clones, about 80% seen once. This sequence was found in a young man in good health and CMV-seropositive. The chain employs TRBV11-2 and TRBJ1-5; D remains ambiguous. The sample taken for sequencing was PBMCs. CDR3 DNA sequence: TGTGCCAGCAGCCCGCGGATCCGTCAGCCCCAGCATTTT. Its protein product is CASSPRIRQPQHF. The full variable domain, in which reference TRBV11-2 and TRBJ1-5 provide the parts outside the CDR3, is EAGVAQSPRYKIIEKRQSVAFWCNPISGHATLYWYQQILGQGPKLLIQFQNNGVVDDSQLPKDRFSAERLKGVDSTLKIQPAKLEDSAVYLCASSPRIRQPQHFGDGTRLSIL.